This T cell receptor beta chain originates from a study of cytomegalovirus exposure and HLA in healthy donors. Overall study findings and caveats: There were three CMV-associated chains whose specificity for CMV antigens was confirmed in vitro. Later on, an analysis found that several of the most significant clusters appeared to be linked to common viral pathogens, which included parvovirus B19.

Comments on this clone: Its antigen is unidentified.

PCR employed 60 Vbeta and 13 Jbeta primers. Using immunoSEQ multiplex PCR, the repertoire was profiled, and TCRdb retains in-frame clones only, with some absent. The top ten hold approximately 1% of the sample, which has 200,000 to 250,000 clones, roughly 89% seen once. Trimming stripped 9 bases from V and 5 bases from J, with 20 bases between. The CDR3 covers 14 residues. The germline gives CDR1 MNHEY, CDR2 SVGAGI. The origin of this receptor is a woman between 18 and 29 years old in good health and CMV-seronegative. The sample was PBMCs. The chain combines TRBV6-5 with TRBJ2-7; D might be TRBD1 (6 bases). CDR3 in DNA: TGTGCCAGTCGAGTACGTAGGACAGTCCACGAGCAGTACTTC. Translating it yields CASRVRRTVHEQYF.